The source of this TCR beta chain is a study of regulatory T cells in long-lasting Graves disease. Time point described: persistent/refractory GD, antithyroid drugs over 5 years with positive TRAb. TCR sequences were obtained from RNA taken from PBMCs. The CDR3 has 15 residues. The germline gives CDR1 MNHEY, CDR2 SVGEGT. V was trimmed by 0 bases and J by 0 bases, leaving 8 bases between them. This clonotype appeared a few times. Library construction for TCR beta used iRepertoire HTBI primers and Arm-PCR of CDR3 regions. TCRdb ran MiXCR on the multiplex PCR reads and lists one entry per CDR3 protein. The table lists about 290,000 distinct CDR3 sequences, around 20% of them singletons.

This chain links TRBV6-2 or TRBV6-3 with TRBJ1-1; D uncertain. Specimen: peripheral blood mononuclear cells (PBMCs), collected when the disease was refractory, from a patient treated with antithyroid drugs. This receptor was taken from a female donor with Graves disease. The CDR3 protein is CASSYSRRLNTEAFF. The CDR3 DNA is TGTGCCAGCAGTTACTCTAGGCGGTTGAACACTGAAGCTTTCTTT.